This TCR beta chain was retrieved from a study of T cells in localized non-small cell lung cancer. Assay used: immunoSEQ multiplex PCR; TCRdb lists only in-frame clones, some missing. The data contain 59,000 or so clones, 90% to 95% of them seen just once; the ten biggest clones take up just under 20%. Study-wide results and limits: Median approximately 61 top-100 tumor clones were shared with paired adjacent lung. Heterogeneity is still possible, as just one tumor region was sequenced. Maximal T cell clonality occurred in uninvolved adjacent lung, with tumor ranking below it. The study linked higher blood T cell density to longer overall survival.

For this clone: Its antigen is as yet unknown.

The specimen was peripheral blood, collected before any cancer treatment. The receptor comes from a man aged 40-75 years with stage I lung adenocarcinoma.

The CDR3 protein is CASSSIAGYTDTQYF. CDR3 coding DNA: TGTGCCAGCAGCTCTATTGCGGGATACACAGATACGCAGTATTTT. The chain recombines TRBV7-6 with TRBJ2-3; D might be TRBD2 (6 bases). Germline CDR1 SGHVS, CDR2 FNYEAQ. The CDR3 is 15 amino acids. V was trimmed by 4 bases and J by 2 bases, leaving 13 bases between them.